This entry lists 29 T cell receptor beta chains sequenced from one sample in a study of T cell responses to AZD1222 COVID-19 vaccine. Clones were read by immunoSEQ multiplex PCR, and TCRdb kept only the in-frame ones, dropping some. The sample has approximately 90,000 clones; 85% to 90% are singletons. The material was peripheral blood, obtained on day 0 of AZD1222 vaccination. The source is an adult in good health.

The chain carries TRBV5-6 and TRBJ2-1; D is undetermined. Trimming stripped 4 bases from V and 5 bases from J, with 7 bases between. The germline CDR1 and CDR2 sequences are SGHDT and YYEEEE. The CDR3 totals 12 residues. CDR3 sequence reads: CASSLPHNEQFF. The CDR3 region has the DNA TGTGCCAGCAGCCTGCCACACAATGAGCAGTTCTTC.

The chain combines TRBV7-2 with TRBJ2-7, with 7 bases aligning to TRBD2. Germline CDR1 SGHTA, CDR2 FQGNSA. V was clipped by 1 base and J by 7 bases; unmatched bases: 10. There are 15 residues in the CDR3. The CDR3 DNA reads TGTGCCAGCAGCTTAGTTGCGGGGAGGGCCTGGGAGCAGTACTTC. This encodes CASSLVAGRAWEQYF.

This clone occurred a few times. V gene TRBV6-6 combines with J gene TRBJ1-6, with D uncertain. The length of the CDR3 is 16 residues. The germline V and J ends were trimmed by 7 bases and 6 bases, with 19 bases remaining between them. Germline lookup yields CDR1 MNHNY and CDR2 SVGAGI (reference sequence). For the CDR3, the DNA is TGTGCCAGCACCGTTGAGGAGGCACACGTTAATTCACCCCTCCACTTT. Protein: CASTVEEAHVNSPLHF.

This rearrangement joins TRBV18 to TRBJ1-5; no reliable D call. The CDR3 runs 16 residues. The V and J ends lost 3 bases and 4 bases respectively, with 16 bases between them. CDR1 KGHSH and CDR2 LQKENI come from the germline V gene. The DNA of the CDR3 is TGTGCCAGCTCACCGGGGAGTTTCGGGGAAAATCAGCCCCAGCATTTT. Its protein is CASSPGSFGENQPQHF.

This clone was found once. The chain is built from TRBV20-1 and TRBJ1-3; possible D gene TRBD1, 5 bases. The germline V gene has CDR1 DFQATT and CDR2 SNEGSKA (reference sequence). The V and J ends lost 6 bases and 3 bases respectively, with 6 bases between them. This CDR3 is 11 amino acids long. The CDR3 coding sequence is TGCAGTGCCAGGGTTGGAAACACCATATATTTT. As protein: CSARVGNTIYF.

A word on this clone: At one end, the junction sequence differs from germline, possibly due to a read error. V and J are TRBV11-3 and TRBJ2-7, with D perhaps TRBD2 (5 bases). The CDR3 spans 15 residues. CDR1 SGHNT and CDR2 YENEEA come from the germline V gene. The CDR3 loop is CASSLERGSRGEQYF. DNA for the CDR3: TGTGCCAGCAGCCTAGAACGGGGATCCCGGGGCGAGCAGTACTTC.

V usage is TRBV30 and J usage is TRBJ1-3; 7 bases are shared with TRBD1. Trimming cost V 5 bases and J 0 bases; bases outside gene matches: 19. The CDR3 spans 19 residues. Germline V gene data show CDR1 as GTSNPN and CDR2 as SVGIG (reference sequence). The CDR3 DNA reads TGTGCCTGGGTTCAACCGGGACAGCACCTAAACCCCTCTGGAAACACCATATATTTT. Protein product: CAWVQPGQHLNPSGNTIYF. Complete variable domain (other parts from reference TRBV30 and TRBJ1-3): SQTIHQWPATLVQPVGSPLSLECTVEGTSNPNLYWYRQAAGRGLQLLFYSVGIGQISSEVPQNLSASRPQDRQFILSSKKLLLSDSGFYLCAWVQPGQHLNPSGNTIYFGEGSWLTVV.

The rearrangement joins TRBV7-9 to TRBJ2-6, with D unresolved. This CDR3 has 18 residues. Between the trimmed V and J ends, which lost 3 bases and 0 bases, there was a span of 15 bases. CDR1 is SEHNR, CDR2 FQNEAQ, per germline (reference sequence). CDR3: CASSFARSGVSGANVLTF. CDR3 nucleotides: TGTGCCAGCAGCTTTGCCCGATCTGGAGTCTCTGGGGCCAACGTCCTGACTTTC.

The chain carries TRBV9 and TRBJ2-3, with D possibly TRBD1 on 5 matching bases. Trimming shortened V by 0 bases and J by 4 bases, and 6 bases separated the two germline ends. The CDR3 extends over 13 amino acids. CDR1 and CDR2 (germline): SGDLS, YYNGEE. The CDR3 sequence: CASSVAGSDTQYF. For the CDR3, the DNA is TGTGCCAGCAGCGTAGCAGGGTCAGATACGCAGTATTTT. The whole variable domain, filled in from reference TRBV9 and TRBJ2-3, reads DSGVTQTPKHLITATGQRVTLRCSPRSGDLSVYWYQQSLDQGLQFLIQYYNGEERAKGNILERFSAQQFPDLHSELNLSSLELGDSALYFCASSVAGSDTQYFGPGTRLTVL.

This clone was counted a single time. The CDR3 reads CASSLGGRTGKNTEAFF. The CDR3 DNA reads TGTGCCAGCAGCTTGGGTGGTAGGACAGGTAAGAACACTGAAGCTTTCTTT. The chain has TRBV5-6 and TRBJ1-1, with 7 positions matching TRBD1. CDR3 length: 17 amino acids. Germline CDR1 is SGHDT and CDR2 is YYEEEE. V was clipped by 0 bases and J by 1 base; unmatched bases: 9.

The chain couples TRBV7-2 to TRBJ1-5; maybe TRBD1 (5 bases). This CDR3 comprises 15 residues. V shed 5 bases and J shed 2 bases, with 13 bases lying between them. Germline V gives CDR1 SGHTA, CDR2 FQGNSA. The CDR3, as DNA: TGTGCCAGCAGCCCCAGGACGGGGGGCAATCAGCCCCAGCATTTT. It codes for CASSPRTGGNQPQHF.

The chain carries TRBV6-5 and TRBJ2-5; D possibly corresponds to TRBD2 (5 bases). V dropped 0 bases and J dropped 5 bases, with 7 bases sitting between them. There are 13 residues in the CDR3. Germline V gives CDR1 MNHEY, CDR2 SVGAGI. DNA of the CDR3: TGTGCCAGCAGTTACTCAAGGAGGGAGACCCAGTACTTC. This codes for CASSYSRRETQYF.

The DNA of the CDR3 is TGTGCCAGTAGTATGAATTCCCCCGGGGGTCAGCCCCAGCATTTT. It specifies CASSMNSPGGQPQHF. The chain combines TRBV19 with TRBJ1-5; a possible D gene is TRBD1 (5 bases). CDR3 length equals 15 residues. CDR1 LNHDA and CDR2 SQIVND come from the germline V gene (reference sequence). Trimming took 3 bases from V and 6 from J, leaving 15 bases between them.

V usage is TRBV7-8 and J usage is TRBJ2-1; 8 nucleotides match TRBD2. The CDR3 is made up of 14 amino acids. CDR1 and CDR2 (germline): SGHVS, FQNEAQ. V lost 1 base, J lost 8 bases, and 4 bases stayed unmatched. The CDR3 DNA is TGTGCCAGCAGCTTAGAGGCGGGGGGCGATGAGCAGTTCTTC. Its protein product is CASSLEAGGDEQFF. Full variable domain (outside the CDR3, taken from reference TRBV7-8 and TRBJ2-1): GAGVSQSPRYKVAKRGQDVALRCDPISGHVSLFWYQQALGQGPEFLTYFQNEAQLDKSGLPSDRFFAERPEGSVSTLKIQRTQQEDSAVYLCASSLEAGGDEQFFGPGTRLTVL.

J is TRBJ1-5 and V is TRBV15; 9 positions match TRBD1. The CDR3 length is 16 residues. With V trimmed by 1 base and J by 5 bases, 6 bases remained unmatched. Germline V CDR1 and CDR2: LNHNV, YYDKDF (reference sequence). CDR3 DNA sequence: TGTGCCACCAGCAGAGGGGTGACAGGGGGAGATCAGCCCCAGCATTTT. As protein: CATSRGVTGGDQPQHF.

V usage is TRBV5-4 and J usage is TRBJ1-1; 11 positions match TRBD1. CDR1 and CDR2 (germline): SGHNT, YYREEE (reference sequence). With V trimmed by 4 bases and J by 2 bases, 10 bases remained unmatched. The CDR3 sequence is 17 residues long. The DNA for the CDR3 is TGTGCCAGCAGCCCCGGACAGGGGGCTTTCGATAACACTGAAGCTTTCTTT. Translation: CASSPGQGAFDNTEAFF.

This rearrangement joins TRBV19 to TRBJ2-7; TRBD2 is a possible D gene (5 bases). Deletions cut 5 bases from V and 2 bases from J, with 13 bases between. This CDR3 has 14 residues. Germline V gives CDR1 LNHDA, CDR2 SQIVND (reference sequence). CDR3 loop: CASSWRTATYEQYF. The DNA for the CDR3 is TGTGCCAGTAGTTGGAGGACGGCCACCTACGAGCAGTACTTC.

The chain carries TRBV16 and TRBJ2-5; D possibly matches TRBD1 or TRBD2 (5 bases each). The V end was cut by 4 bases, the J end by 4 bases, with 19 bases between. The CDR3 has 16 residues. Germline CDR1 and CDR2: KGHSY and FQNENV. CDR3 amino acids: CASSPSLEGKGETQYF. The CDR3 DNA reads as TGTGCCAGCAGCCCAAGTCTCGAGGGGAAGGGAGAGACCCAGTACTTC. Filled out from reference TRBV16 and TRBJ2-5, the complete variable domain reads GEEVAQTPKHLVRGEGQKAKLYCAPIKGHSYVFWYQQVLKNEFKFLISFQNENVFDETGMPKERFSAKCLPNSPCSLEIQATKLEDSAVYFCASSPSLEGKGETQYFGPGTRLLVL.

V usage is TRBV3-1 (or the pseudogene TRBV3-2) and J usage is TRBJ2-4; possibly TRBD2 for D (6 bases). Germline V gene data show CDR1 as LGHDT and CDR2 as YNNKEL (reference sequence). V was trimmed by 4 bases and J by 0 bases, leaving 25 bases between them. The CDR3 is 20 amino acids. The CDR3 bases are TGTGCCAGCAGCCCTAACAACTTGCGGGGCACAACCATAGCCAAAAACATTCAGTACTTC. Protein product: CASSPNNLRGTTIAKNIQYF.

This chain links TRBV3-1 (or the pseudogene TRBV3-2) with TRBJ2-3; no firm D call. Per the germline V gene, CDR1 is LGHDT and CDR2 is YNNKEL (reference sequence). The V end was cut by 0 bases, the J end by 4 bases, with 11 bases between. The CDR3 contains 15 residues. The CDR3 coding sequence is TGTGCCAGCAGCCAAGATCTGATACGCCCAGATACGCAGTATTTT. Translated, it gives CASSQDLIRPDTQYF.

The gene calls are TRBV30 and TRBJ1-6; 7 nucleotides line up with TRBD1. CDR1 is GTSNPN and CDR2 is SVGIG in the germline V gene (reference sequence). The CDR3 length is 13 residues. V shed 1 base and J 10 bases; nucleotides not matched to a gene: 4. The CDR3 loop is CAWSGLGGSPLHF. The CDR3 region has the DNA TGTGCCTGGAGTGGGCTAGGGGGCTCACCCCTCCACTTT.

The CDR3 region is CASNPGTLTPEAFF. The DNA for the CDR3 is TGTGCCAGTAACCCCGGGACTCTTACACCTGAAGCTTTCTTT. The chain employs TRBV19 and TRBJ1-1; the D gene is possibly TRBD1 (5 bases). CDR1 and CDR2 from the germline V gene are LNHDA and SQIVND (reference sequence). V lost 7 bases to trimming and J lost 6 bases, with 18 bases between them. This CDR3 has 14 amino acids.

The J gene is TRBJ2-6, the V gene TRBV12-3 or TRBV12-4, with D uncertain. The CDR3 covers 13 residues. Trimming cost V 6 bases and J 0 bases, with 3 bases left between them. In DNA form, the CDR3 reads TGTGCCAGCAGATACTCTGGGGCCAACGTCCTGACTTTC. Translation: CASRYSGANVLTF.

This chain uses TRBV20-1 with TRBJ2-1; possibly TRBD1 for D (7 bases). Germline-derived CDR1 and CDR2 are DFQATT and SNEGSKA (reference sequence). The CDR3 is 14 amino acids. Trimming removed 3 bases from V and 7 bases from J, with 16 bases in between. The CDR3 DNA sequence: TGCAGTGCTAGTGCGCAGGGGGGTTGGAATGAGCAGTTCTTC. Protein product: CSASAQGGWNEQFF.

V is TRBV6-6 and J is TRBJ1-5; D is ambiguous. The V gene lost 4 bases and the J gene lost 3 bases, with 10 bases spanning the gap. The CDR3 contains 14 residues. Germline-derived CDR1 and CDR2 are MNHNY and SVGAGI (reference sequence). DNA for the CDR3: TGTGCCAGCAGTTCCCGGGCGGCCAATCAGCCCCAGCATTTT. It translates to CASSSRAANQPQHF.

The chain is built from TRBV6-2 or TRBV6-3 and TRBJ2-7; D call uncertain. V was pared by 2 bases and J by 4 bases, with 3 bases between. This CDR3 has 11 residues. Germline loops: CDR1 MNHEY, CDR2 SVGEGT. CDR3 region: CASSYLYEQYF. The CDR3, as DNA: TGTGCCAGCAGTTACCTGTACGAGCAGTACTTC.

The chain combines TRBV11-2 with TRBJ2-7; D remains unclear. The CDR3 has 12 amino acids. The V gene's germline CDR1 is SGHAT and CDR2 FQNNGV. Trimming cost V 0 bases and J 3 bases, with 3 bases left between them. The CDR3 loop reads CASSLDGYEQYF. CDR3 coding DNA: TGTGCCAGCAGCTTAGATGGCTACGAGCAGTACTTC.

This chain joins TRBV7-3 and TRBJ1-1; unclear D gene. Germline assignment: CDR1 SGHTA and CDR2 FQGTGA. The CDR3 spans 13 residues. V was clipped by 5 bases and J by 4 bases, with 11 bases between them. In DNA form, the CDR3 reads TGTGCCAGCAGCCCTAGCCTGGGCACTGAAGCTTTCTTT. Translating it yields CASSPSLGTEAFF.

This sequence joins TRBV15 and TRBJ2-7; no definite D call. The germline V gene has CDR1 LNHNV and CDR2 YYDKDF (reference sequence). This CDR3 is built from 15 residues. Trimming cost V 0 bases and J 2 bases, with 11 bases left between them. DNA of the CDR3: TGTGCCACCAGCAGAGATTTTGGCCGAACCTACGAGCAGTACTTC. This gives the protein CATSRDFGRTYEQYF.